This TCR beta chain was recorded in a study of OX40 agonist ivuxolimab in advanced cancers. Study-level information: Patients received ivuxolimab, an agonistic anti-OX40 (CD134) antibody.

In regard to this clone: Its antigen is as yet unknown.

Study-level points and caveats: Antigen specificity remained undetermined for the expanded peripheral T cells.

The study sampled blood at baseline, cycle 4 day 1, and cycle 7 day 1. This CDR3 is built from 11 residues. Per the germline V gene, CDR1 is SGHTA and CDR2 is FQGNSA. V lost 4 bases to trimming and J lost 3 bases, with 4 bases between them. The table came from immunoSEQ multiplex PCR; TCRdb's copy has only in-frame clones and leaves some out. The table lists just under 65,000 clones, 91% of them singletons, with 5.2% in the top ten. Sequencing was performed on CD4+ or CD8+ T cells sorted from blood, taken in a trial of the OX40 agonist ivuxolimab. V usage is TRBV7-2 and J usage is TRBJ2-7, with D hard to call. This receptor was obtained from an adult with an advanced solid tumor such as melanoma, head and neck, liver or kidney cancer. CDR3 residues: CASSSFYEQYF. CDR3 nucleotides: TGTGCCAGCAGCTCGTTCTACGAGCAGTACTTC.